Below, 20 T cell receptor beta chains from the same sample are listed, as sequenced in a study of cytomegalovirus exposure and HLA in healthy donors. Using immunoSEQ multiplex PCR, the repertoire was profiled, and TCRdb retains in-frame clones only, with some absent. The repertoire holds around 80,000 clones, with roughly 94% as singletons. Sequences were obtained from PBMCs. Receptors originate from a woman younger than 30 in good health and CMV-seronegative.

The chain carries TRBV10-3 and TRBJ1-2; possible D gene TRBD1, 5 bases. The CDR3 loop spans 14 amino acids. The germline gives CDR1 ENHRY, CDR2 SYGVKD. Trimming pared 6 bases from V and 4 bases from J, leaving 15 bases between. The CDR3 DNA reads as TGTGCCATCAGACCCGACAGTCACTCCTATGGCTACACCTTC. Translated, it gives CAIRPDSHSYGYTF.

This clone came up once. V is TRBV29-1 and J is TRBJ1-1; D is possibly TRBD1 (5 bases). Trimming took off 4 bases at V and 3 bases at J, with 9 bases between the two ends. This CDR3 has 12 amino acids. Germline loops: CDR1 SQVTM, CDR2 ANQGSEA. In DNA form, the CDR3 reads TGCAGCGTTGGGGGCGACTACACTGAAGCTTTCTTT. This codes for CSVGGDYTEAFF.

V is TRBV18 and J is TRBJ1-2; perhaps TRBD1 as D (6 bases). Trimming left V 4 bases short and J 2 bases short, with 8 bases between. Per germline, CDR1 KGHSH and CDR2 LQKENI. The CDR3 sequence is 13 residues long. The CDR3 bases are TGTGCCAGCTCACGGGACAAAAACTATGGCTACACCTTC. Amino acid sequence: CASSRDKNYGYTF.

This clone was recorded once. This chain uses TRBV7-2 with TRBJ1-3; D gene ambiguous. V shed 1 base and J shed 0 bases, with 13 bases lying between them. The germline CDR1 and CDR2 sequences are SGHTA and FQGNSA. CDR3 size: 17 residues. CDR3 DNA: TGTGCCAGCAGCTTAGTTTCTGTCGAGGACTCTGGAAACACCATATATTTT. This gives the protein CASSLVSVEDSGNTIYF.

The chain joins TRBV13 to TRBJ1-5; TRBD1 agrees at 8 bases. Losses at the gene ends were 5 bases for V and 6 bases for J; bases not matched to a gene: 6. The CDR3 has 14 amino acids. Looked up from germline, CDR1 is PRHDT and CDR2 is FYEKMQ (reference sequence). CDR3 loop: CASSNGQGGQPQHF. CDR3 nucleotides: TGTGCCAGCAGCAACGGACAGGGTGGTCAGCCCCAGCATTTT.

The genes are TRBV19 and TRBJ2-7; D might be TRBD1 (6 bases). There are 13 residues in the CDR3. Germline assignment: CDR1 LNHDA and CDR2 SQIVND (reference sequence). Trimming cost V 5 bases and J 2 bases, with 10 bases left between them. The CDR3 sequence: CASSDRSPYEQYF. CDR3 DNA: TGTGCCAGTAGTGACAGGAGCCCCTACGAGCAGTACTTC.

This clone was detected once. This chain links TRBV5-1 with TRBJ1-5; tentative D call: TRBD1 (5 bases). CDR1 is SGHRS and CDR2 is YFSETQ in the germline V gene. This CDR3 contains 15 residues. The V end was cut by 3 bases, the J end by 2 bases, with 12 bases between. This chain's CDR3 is CASSWGTGGNQPQHF. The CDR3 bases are TGCGCCAGCAGCTGGGGGACTGGCGGCAATCAGCCCCAGCATTTT.

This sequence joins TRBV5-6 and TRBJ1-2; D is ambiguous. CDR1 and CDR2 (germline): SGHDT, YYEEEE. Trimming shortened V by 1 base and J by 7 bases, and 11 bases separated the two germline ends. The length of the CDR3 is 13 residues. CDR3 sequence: CASSLRGRGGYTF. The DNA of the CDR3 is TGTGCCAGCAGCTTGCGGGGTCGGGGTGGCTACACCTTC.

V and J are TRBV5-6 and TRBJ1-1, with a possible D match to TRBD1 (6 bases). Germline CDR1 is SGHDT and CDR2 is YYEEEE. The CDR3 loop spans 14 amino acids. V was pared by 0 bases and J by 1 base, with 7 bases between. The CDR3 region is CASSLAGENTEAFF. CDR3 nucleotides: TGTGCCAGCAGCTTGGCAGGGGAGAACACTGAAGCTTTCTTT.

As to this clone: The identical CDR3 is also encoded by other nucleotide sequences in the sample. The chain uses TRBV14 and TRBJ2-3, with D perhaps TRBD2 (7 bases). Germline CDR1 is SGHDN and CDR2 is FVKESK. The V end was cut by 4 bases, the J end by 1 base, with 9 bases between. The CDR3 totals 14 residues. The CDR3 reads CASSRGGGTDTQYF. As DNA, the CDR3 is TGTGCCAGCAGCCGAGGGGGGGGCACAGATACGCAGTATTTT.

CDR3 region: CASRVGASNSPLHF. CDR3 coding DNA: TGTGCCAGCAGAGTGGGGGCCTCGAATTCACCCCTCCACTTT. The chain is built from TRBV2 and TRBJ1-6; D possibly corresponds to TRBD1 (6 bases). V shed 6 bases and J shed 7 bases, with 13 bases lying between them. CDR1 and CDR2 (germline): SNHLY, FYNNEI. This CDR3 is built from 14 residues.

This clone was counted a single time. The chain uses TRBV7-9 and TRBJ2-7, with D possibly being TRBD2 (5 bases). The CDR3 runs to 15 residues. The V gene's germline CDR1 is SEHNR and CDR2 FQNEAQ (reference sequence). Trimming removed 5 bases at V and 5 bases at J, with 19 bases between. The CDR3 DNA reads TGTGCCAGCAGCCCAAAGTTGAGGGTCGGGAACGAGCAGTACTTC. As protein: CASSPKLRVGNEQYF. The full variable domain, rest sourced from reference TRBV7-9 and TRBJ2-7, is DTGVSQNPRHKITKRGQNVTFRCDPISEHNRLYWYRQTLGQGPEFLTYFQNEAQLEKSRLLSDRFSAERPKGSFSTLEIQRTEQGDSAMYLCASSPKLRVGNEQYFGPGTRLTVT.

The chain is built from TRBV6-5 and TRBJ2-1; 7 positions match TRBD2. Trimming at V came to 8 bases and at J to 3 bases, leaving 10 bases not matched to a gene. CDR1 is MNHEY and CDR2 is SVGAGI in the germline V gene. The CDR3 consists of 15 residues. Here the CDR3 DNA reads TGTGCCAGCGGACCAGATAGCGGGCTCTACAATGAGCAGTTCTTC. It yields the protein CASGPDSGLYNEQFF.

This CDR3 reads CASSAVSQGHTIYF. CDR3 nucleotides: TGTGCCAGCAGCGCAGTTTCACAGGGACACACCATATATTTT. The rearrangement joins TRBV11-2 to TRBJ1-3; maybe TRBD1 (6 bases). The CDR3 runs to 14 residues. The V gene lost 5 bases and the J gene lost 8 bases, with 16 bases spanning the gap. Germline V gene lookup returns CDR1 SGHAT and CDR2 FQNNGV.

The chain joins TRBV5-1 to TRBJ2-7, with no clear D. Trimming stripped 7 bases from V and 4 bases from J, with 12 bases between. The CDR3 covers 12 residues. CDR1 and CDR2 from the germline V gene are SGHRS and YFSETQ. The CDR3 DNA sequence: TGCGCCAGCTTTTATAGCCGATACGAGCAGTACTTC. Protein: CASFYSRYEQYF.

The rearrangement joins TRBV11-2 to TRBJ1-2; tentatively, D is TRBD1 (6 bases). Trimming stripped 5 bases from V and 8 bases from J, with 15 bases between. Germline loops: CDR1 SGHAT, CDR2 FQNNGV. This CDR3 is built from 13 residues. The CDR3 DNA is TGTGCCAGCAGCCCAGGGGTTTCGGTCGGCTACACCTTC. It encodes CASSPGVSVGYTF.

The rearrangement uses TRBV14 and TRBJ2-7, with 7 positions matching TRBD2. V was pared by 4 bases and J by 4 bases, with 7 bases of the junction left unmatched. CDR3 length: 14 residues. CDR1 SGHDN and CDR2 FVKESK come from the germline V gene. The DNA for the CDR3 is TGTGCCAGCAGCCCCCGTGGGGGGGGGTACGAGCAGTACTTC. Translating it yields CASSPRGGGYEQYF.

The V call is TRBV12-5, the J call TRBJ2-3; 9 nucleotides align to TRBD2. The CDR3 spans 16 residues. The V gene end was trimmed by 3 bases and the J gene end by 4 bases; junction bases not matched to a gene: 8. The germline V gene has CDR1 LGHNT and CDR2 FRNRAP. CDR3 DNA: TGTGCTAGTGGTTTTGGCGGGGGGGATCTCGCAGATACGCAGTATTTT. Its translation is CASGFGGGDLADTQYF.

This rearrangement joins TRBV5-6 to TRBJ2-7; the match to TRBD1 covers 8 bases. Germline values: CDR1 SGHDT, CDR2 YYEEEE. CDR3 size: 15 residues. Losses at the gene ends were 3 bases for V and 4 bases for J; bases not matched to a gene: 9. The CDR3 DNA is TGTGCCAGCAGCTGGACCGGACAGGGAAATTACGAGCAGTACTTC. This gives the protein CASSWTGQGNYEQYF.

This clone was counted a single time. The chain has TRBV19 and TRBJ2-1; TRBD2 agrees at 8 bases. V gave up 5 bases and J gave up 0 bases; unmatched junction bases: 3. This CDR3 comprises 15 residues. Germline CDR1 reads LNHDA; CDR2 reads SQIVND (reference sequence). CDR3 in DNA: TGTGCCAGTAGTCGTAGCGGGACCTCCTACAATGAGCAGTTCTTC. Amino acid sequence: CASSRSGTSYNEQFF.